This T cell receptor (beta chain) emerged from a study of cytomegalovirus exposure and HLA in healthy donors. Use of 60 Vbeta and 13 Jbeta primers characterized the PCR. Assay used: immunoSEQ multiplex PCR; TCRdb lists only in-frame clones, some missing. The listing records roughly 190,000 clones. Study-level results: Previously analyzed data showed that most TCR beta V segments were productive at a frequency of about 87% or about 30%. There was a cluster of highly shared sequence variants that was likely a sequencing artifact.

Remarks on this clone: Its matching antigen is unknown.

The CDR3 consists of 15 residues. Germline lookup yields CDR1 SEHNR and CDR2 FQNEAQ (reference sequence). Trimming cost V 4 bases and J 6 bases, with 15 bases left between them. Donors consisted of healthy bone marrow donors. V usage is TRBV7-9 and J usage is TRBJ1-4, with D perhaps TRBD1 (5 bases). The TCR comes from a young woman in good health and CMV-seropositive. Sequenced sample: PBMCs. The CDR3 nucleotides read TGTGCCAGCAGCTCGTACTCGGGGGTGGATGAAAAACTGTTTTTT. Its protein product is CASSSYSGVDEKLFF.